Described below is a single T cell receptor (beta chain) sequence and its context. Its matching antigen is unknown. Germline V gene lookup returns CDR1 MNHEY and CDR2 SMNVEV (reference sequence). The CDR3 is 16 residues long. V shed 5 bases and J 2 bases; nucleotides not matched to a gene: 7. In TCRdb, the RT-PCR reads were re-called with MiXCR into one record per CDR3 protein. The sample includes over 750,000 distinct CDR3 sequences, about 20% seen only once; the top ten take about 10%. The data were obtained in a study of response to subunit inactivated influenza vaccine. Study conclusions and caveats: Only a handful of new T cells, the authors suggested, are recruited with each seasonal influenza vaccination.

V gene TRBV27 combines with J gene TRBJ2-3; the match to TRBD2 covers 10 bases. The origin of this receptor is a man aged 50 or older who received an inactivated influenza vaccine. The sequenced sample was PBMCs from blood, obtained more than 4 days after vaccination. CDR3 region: CASSLAGELSTDTQYF. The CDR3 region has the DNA TGTGCCAGCAGTCTAGCGGGAGAGTTATCCACAGATACGCAGTATTTT.